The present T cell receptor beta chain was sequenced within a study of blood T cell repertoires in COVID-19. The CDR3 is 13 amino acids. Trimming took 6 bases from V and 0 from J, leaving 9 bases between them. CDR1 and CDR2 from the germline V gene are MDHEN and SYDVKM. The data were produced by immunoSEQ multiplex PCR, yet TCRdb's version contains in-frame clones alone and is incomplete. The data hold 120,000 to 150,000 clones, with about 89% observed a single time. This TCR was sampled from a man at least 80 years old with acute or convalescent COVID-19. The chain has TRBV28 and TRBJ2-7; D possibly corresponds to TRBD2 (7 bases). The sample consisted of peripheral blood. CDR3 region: CASRGGHSYEQYF. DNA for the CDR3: TGTGCCAGCAGGGGGGGGCACTCCTACGAGCAGTACTTC.